Listed here are 24 T cell receptor beta chains from one sample, sequenced in a study of blood T cell repertoires in COVID-19 (dated by TCRdb to 2020 to 2021). Libraries came from the immunoSEQ multiplex PCR assay. What TCRdb holds here is the immuneACCESS table cut down to in-frame rearrangements. Part of the clones is not present; checked against another copy, under half of the missing clones reflect an unresolved V gene, and the others are unexplained. For this sample there are 200,000 to 300,000 clones; roughly 80% appear just once. The biggest ten clones account for 4.2% of the sample. The sequencing sample was made of peripheral blood. The receptors derive from a man in his sixties with acute or convalescent COVID-19.

The rearrangement uses TRBV3-1 (or the pseudogene TRBV3-2) and TRBJ2-7, with D possibly TRBD2 on 5 matching bases. CDR1 and CDR2 (germline): LGHDT, YNNKEL (reference sequence). V was shortened by 4 bases and J by 3 bases, with 19 bases between the two germline ends. The CDR3 is made up of 16 amino acids. This chain's CDR3 is CASSPGVVGVYYEQYF. The CDR3 DNA sequence: TGTGCCAGCAGCCCTGGGGTTGTGGGAGTCTACTACGAGCAGTACTTC.

The gene calls are TRBV7-8 and TRBJ2-5; a weak D match, TRBD2 (5 bases). This CDR3 region has 14 residues. Germline V gene sequence: CDR1 SGHVS, CDR2 FQNEAQ. Trimming took off 2 bases at V and 7 bases at J, with 14 bases between the two ends. The chain's CDR3 is CASSLNSLEGTQYF. CDR3 in DNA: TGTGCCAGCAGCTTAAACTCCCTAGAGGGGACCCAGTACTTC.

This chain connects TRBV19 to TRBJ1-5; D is uncertain. The length of the CDR3 is 13 residues. Trimming cost V 6 bases and J 4 bases, with 10 bases left between them. The V gene's germline CDR1 is LNHDA and CDR2 SQIVND (reference sequence). CDR3 nucleotides: TGTGCCAGTAGCCTCTCAGTTAATCAGCCCCAGCATTTT. Translated: CASSLSVNQPQHF.

The rearrangement uses TRBV24-1 and TRBJ2-3; perhaps TRBD1 as D (5 bases). Trimming pared 4 bases from V and 0 bases from J, leaving 7 bases between. The V gene's germline CDR1 is KGHDR and CDR2 SFDVKD. The CDR3 covers 14 residues. The CDR3 sequence is CATSDPGSTDTQYF. DNA of the CDR3: TGTGCCACCAGTGACCCAGGGAGCACAGATACGCAGTATTTT.

This chain joins TRBV19 and TRBJ2-7; 9 bases map to TRBD1. Germline CDR1 LNHDA, CDR2 SQIVND (reference sequence). The CDR3 length is 15 residues. V lost 5 bases to trimming and J lost 0 bases; unmatched junction nucleotides: 5. The CDR3 sequence: CASSVTGGSSYEQYF. Here the CDR3 DNA reads TGTGCCAGTAGTGTGACAGGGGGTAGCTCCTACGAGCAGTACTTC.

The genes are TRBV10-3 and TRBJ2-2; weak D call: TRBD1 (8 bases). The germline V and J ends were trimmed by 2 bases and 1 base, with 20 bases remaining between them. Per the germline V gene, CDR1 is ENHRY and CDR2 is SYGVKD. The CDR3 loop spans 19 amino acids. As DNA, the CDR3 is TGTGCCATCAGTGAGCGGAACTCTCACAGGGGGGGGAACACCGGGGAGCTGTTTTTT. Amino acid sequence: CAISERNSHRGGNTGELFF.

The chain carries TRBV5-1 and TRBJ2-3; D remains unclear. V dropped 0 bases and J dropped 3 bases, with 14 bases sitting between them. Germline loops: CDR1 SGHRS, CDR2 YFSETQ. The CDR3 extends over 16 amino acids. This CDR3 reads CASSLALIGRTDTQYF. CDR3 DNA sequence: TGCGCCAGCAGCTTGGCCTTGATAGGCAGGACAGATACGCAGTATTTT.

This chain connects TRBV4-1 to TRBJ2-5, with TRBD1 identical over 8 bases. The V and J ends lost 3 bases and 4 bases, in that order; junction bases with no gene match: 4. Germline CDR1 MGHRA, CDR2 YSYEKL. This CDR3 is built from 14 residues. CDR3 nucleotides: TGCGCCAGCAGCCATCGACAGGGGTTAGAGACCCAGTACTTC. Residues: CASSHRQGLETQYF.

This chain joins TRBV6-6 and TRBJ1-1, with D possibly TRBD1 on 5 matching bases. The CDR3 is 14 amino acids. Germline CDR1 is MNHNY and CDR2 is SVGAGI (reference sequence). Trimming took 4 bases from V and 1 from J, leaving 10 bases between them. The CDR3 here is CASSLTDPNTEAFF. The DNA of the CDR3 is TGTGCCAGCAGTTTGACAGATCCGAACACTGAAGCTTTCTTT.

J is TRBJ1-4 and V is TRBV4-1; TRBD1 aligns across 10 bases. Looked up from germline, CDR1 is MGHRA and CDR2 is YSYEKL. V dropped 4 bases and J dropped 7; count of bases not matched to a gene: 6. CDR3 size: 15 residues. The CDR3 sequence is CASSPTRTGGEKLFF. CDR3 nucleotide sequence: TGCGCCAGCAGCCCGACGAGGACAGGGGGTGAAAAACTGTTTTTT.

This clone appeared a single time. This sequence joins TRBV10-1 and TRBJ2-3; 8 bases line up with TRBD1. CDR1 is WNHNN, CDR2 SYGVQD, per germline (reference sequence). With V trimmed by 3 bases and J by 6 bases, 8 bases remained unmatched. This CDR3 comprises 15 residues. The chain's CDR3 is CASSDMTGEIDTQYF. The DNA of the CDR3 is TGCGCCAGCAGTGATATGACAGGGGAGATTGATACGCAGTATTTT.

The chain uses TRBV7-2 and TRBJ2-7; 10 positions match TRBD2. The CDR3 loop spans 16 amino acids. Trimming removed 4 bases from V and 6 bases from J; junction bases left unmatched: 12. From germline, CDR1 is SGHTA and CDR2 FQGNSA. The CDR3 bases are TGTGCCAGCAGCTCAGCGCCTTCGGGACTAGCGTTCGAGCAGTACTTC. Translated: CASSSAPSGLAFEQYF.

The chain uses TRBV7-2 and TRBJ2-7; TRBD2 is a possible D gene (7 bases). The CDR3 consists of 15 residues. The V gene lost 5 bases and the J gene lost 4 bases, with 18 bases spanning the gap. Per germline, CDR1 SGHTA and CDR2 FQGNSA. The CDR3 coding sequence is TGTGCCAGCAGCCTCTTTGCAGGGGAGGGTTACGAGCAGTACTTC. Protein: CASSLFAGEGYEQYF.

The V and J genes are TRBV7-8 and TRBJ2-7; TRBD2 matches at 10 bases. CDR1 is SGHVS and CDR2 is FQNEAQ in the germline V gene. The CDR3 is made up of 17 amino acids. V shed 1 base and J 9 bases; nucleotides not matched to a gene: 15. The CDR3 spells CASSLGQLAGFLSRQYF. The CDR3 region has the DNA TGTGCCAGCAGCTTAGGTCAACTAGCGGGATTTTTGTCGAGGCAGTACTTC.

V and J are TRBV7-8 and TRBJ1-5; D is ambiguous. Germline-derived CDR1 and CDR2 are SGHVS and FQNEAQ. Trimming removed 0 bases at V and 9 bases at J, with 12 bases between. The CDR3 is made up of 14 amino acids. In nucleotides, the CDR3 is TGTGCCAGCAGCTTAGCTGACACCCAAGGGCCCCAGCATTTT. The encoded protein is CASSLADTQGPQHF.

This chain links TRBV6-4 with TRBJ2-3; 7 bases fit TRBD2. This CDR3 is built from 13 residues. Germline trimming cut 4 bases from V and 5 bases from J; bases unmatched to any gene: 3. The germline V gene encodes CDR1 MRHNA and CDR2 SNTAGT. The CDR3 region has the DNA TGTGCCAGCAGTGTGGAGCGGGGAGATACGCAGTATTTT. Encoded protein: CASSVERGDTQYF.

The gene calls are TRBV3-1 (or the pseudogene TRBV3-2) and TRBJ2-7, with TRBD2 as a possible D gene (7 bases). V lost 5 bases and J 6 bases, leaving 11 bases between the germline ends. The CDR3 spans 12 residues. Germline CDR1 reads LGHDT; CDR2 reads YNNKEL (reference sequence). The CDR3 is CASSSGGLEQYF. CDR3 nucleotide sequence: TGTGCCAGCAGCTCCGGGGGGCTCGAGCAGTACTTC.

The chain carries TRBV27 and TRBJ2-3, with D maybe TRBD2 (5 bases). The V gene's germline CDR1 is MNHEY and CDR2 SMNVEV (reference sequence). With 5 bases removed from V and 0 bases from J, the gap between germline ends came to 12 bases. The CDR3 loop spans 15 amino acids. The CDR3 DNA follows: TGTGCCAGCAGTCCGGACTTCATGAGCACAGATACGCAGTATTTT. Protein product: CASSPDFMSTDTQYF.

This clone was detected only once. The chain recombines TRBV20-1 with TRBJ2-4, with D maybe TRBD2 (7 bases). Germline V lookup: CDR1 DFQATT, CDR2 SNEGSKA (reference sequence). This CDR3 contains 16 residues. Trimming removed 3 bases at V and 0 bases at J, with 15 bases between. CDR3 nucleotides: TGCAGTGCTAGTTTGGCGGGGGCGGGAGCCAAAAACATTCAGTACTTC. This codes for CSASLAGAGAKNIQYF.

The chain is built from TRBV19 and TRBJ1-4; 7 bases line up with TRBD1. The CDR3 runs to 15 residues. Germline CDR1 is LNHDA and CDR2 is SQIVND (reference sequence). V shed 6 bases and J 2 bases; nucleotides not matched to a gene: 6. CDR3: CASSQGGQTNEKLFF. CDR3 coding DNA: TGTGCCAGTAGCCAAGGGGGACAGACTAATGAAAAACTGTTTTTT.

The chain recombines TRBV5-1 with TRBJ1-1, with 10 bases aligning to TRBD1. The CDR3 has 15 residues. CDR1 and CDR2 from the germline V gene are SGHRS and YFSETQ. Trimming took 3 bases from V and 0 from J; bases not matched to a gene: 2. The chain's CDR3 is CASSWTGGMNTEAFF. The DNA for the CDR3 is TGCGCCAGCAGCTGGACAGGGGGGATGAACACTGAAGCTTTCTTT.

This chain uses TRBV6-5 with TRBJ2-3, with 7 bases matching TRBD1. Trimming removed 5 bases from V and 0 bases from J; junction bases left unmatched: 5. The CDR3 is 15 residues long. Germline CDR1 MNHEY, CDR2 SVGAGI. CDR3 protein: CASSPQGISTDTQYF. DNA for the CDR3: TGTGCCAGCAGTCCACAGGGGATTAGCACAGATACGCAGTATTTT.

This clone was found a few times. This rearrangement joins TRBV3-1 (or the pseudogene TRBV3-2) to TRBJ1-2; no clear D. Trimming stripped 1 base from V and 6 bases from J, with 15 bases between. CDR1 LGHDT and CDR2 YNNKEL come from the germline V gene (reference sequence). The CDR3 covers 15 residues. CDR3 protein: CASSQGGSLPHGYTF. CDR3 DNA: TGTGCCAGCAGCCAAGGAGGGAGCCTACCCCATGGCTACACCTTC.

The CDR3 DNA reads as TGTGCCAGCTCAGGGGGTGTTACTGAAGCTTTCTTT. This sequence encodes CASSGGVTEAFF. The chain joins TRBV12-3 or TRBV12-4 to TRBJ1-1; 7 bases agree with TRBD1. Trimming at V came to 8 bases and at J to 5 bases, leaving 5 bases not matched to a gene. The CDR3 extends over 12 amino acids.